The 20 T cell receptor beta chains presented below share a single source sample, sequenced in a study of identical twins. TCRdb fed the 5' RACE reads into MiXCR, producing one record per CDR3 protein. The repertoire holds about 790,000 distinct CDR3 sequences, with approximately 18% as singletons. These data were likewise used in another study, on T cells expressing NK-cell markers.

The sequenced sample consisted of PBMCs. The receptors originated from a woman aged 18 to 35 in good health.

This clonotype was detected a few times. The chain joins TRBV7-2 to TRBJ1-5; D is possibly TRBD1 (5 bases). V shed 6 bases and J shed 3 bases, with 15 bases lying between them. This CDR3 contains 15 residues. Germline CDR1 and CDR2: SGHTA and FQGNSA. CDR3 protein: CASRRYRDPNQPQHF. For the CDR3, the DNA is TGTGCCAGCAGAAGATACCGGGACCCCAATCAGCCCCAGCATTTT.

This clonotype turned up a few times. This chain uses TRBV9 with TRBJ2-1; 8 bases are a match to TRBD2. The germline V gene has CDR1 SGDLS and CDR2 YYNGEE. CDR3 length: 16 amino acids. Unmatched junction bases numbered 6, after V lost 0 bases and J lost 4 bases. As DNA, the CDR3 is TGTGCCAGCAGCGTAGGGACAGCGGGGGTTTACAATGAGCAGTTCTTC. As protein: CASSVGTAGVYNEQFF. Looking up the rest from reference TRBV9 and TRBJ2-1 gives the full variable domain: DSGVTQTPKHLITATGQRVTLRCSPRSGDLSVYWYQQSLDQGLQFLIQYYNGEERAKGNILERFSAQQFPDLHSELNLSSLELGDSALYFCASSVGTAGVYNEQFFGPGTRLTVL.

The chain recombines TRBV9 with TRBJ2-3; 8 bases map to TRBD1. V was pared by 4 bases and J by 6 bases, with 19 bases of the junction left unmatched. This CDR3 is built from 18 residues. Germline V CDR1 and CDR2: SGDLS, YYNGEE. This CDR3 is CASSPHPGTGNGGDTQYF. In nucleotides, the CDR3 is TGTGCCAGCAGCCCTCACCCCGGGACAGGCAACGGAGGGGATACGCAGTATTTT. The full variable domain, rest sourced from reference TRBV9 and TRBJ2-3, is DSGVTQTPKHLITATGQRVTLRCSPRSGDLSVYWYQQSLDQGLQFLIQYYNGEERAKGNILERFSAQQFPDLHSELNLSSLELGDSALYFCASSPHPGTGNGGDTQYFGPGTRLTVL.

In its sample, this clonotype was seen once. The chain is built from TRBV12-3 or TRBV12-4 and TRBJ2-2; possible D gene TRBD1, 5 bases. V lost 3 bases and J lost 2, with 10 bases in between. The CDR3 length is 15 residues. CDR3 sequence (DNA): TGTGCCAGCAGTTTCAGGACACCTAACACCGGGGAGCTGTTTTTT. Encoded protein: CASSFRTPNTGELFF.

This chain joins TRBV24-1 and TRBJ2-7, with 9 bases lining up with TRBD2. After removal of 6 bases from V and 7 bases from J, the junction contained 15 bases not matched to a gene. Germline V lookup: CDR1 KGHDR, CDR2 SFDVKD. This CDR3 is 16 amino acids long. This chain's CDR3 is CATSTRTSAPLWEQYF. For the CDR3, the DNA is TGTGCCACCAGTACGAGGACTAGCGCTCCCCTGTGGGAGCAGTACTTC.

J is TRBJ1-1 and V is TRBV6-6; no clear D. Germline V gene data show CDR1 as MNHNY and CDR2 as SVGAGI (reference sequence). The CDR3 length is 11 residues. V lost 8 bases to trimming and J lost 5 bases, with 9 bases between them. This chain's CDR3 is CASVRVTEAFF. For the CDR3, the DNA is TGTGCCAGCGTACGGGTAACTGAAGCTTTCTTT.

This clonotype was observed a few times. The rearrangement joins TRBV4-3 to TRBJ1-1, with no clear D. V lost 2 bases and J lost 4, with 11 bases in between. Looked up from germline, CDR1 is LGHNA and CDR2 is YSLEER. This CDR3 has 14 residues. CDR3 in DNA: TGCGCCAGCAGCCAAAATGTGGGGTTCACTGAAGCTTTCTTT. As protein: CASSQNVGFTEAFF.

The chain has TRBV12-3 or TRBV12-4 and TRBJ2-1, with 7 bases that match TRBD2. The CDR3 runs to 15 residues. The trim removed 6 bases at V and 5 bases at J, leaving 10 bases unmatched. CDR3: CASSPRGGDNNEQFF. CDR3 DNA: TGTGCCAGCAGCCCTCGCGGGGGAGATAACAATGAGCAGTTCTTC.

This clonotype has just a few counts. This chain links TRBV4-3 with TRBJ2-6; D possibly corresponds to TRBD2 (5 bases). V lost 1 base and J lost 2, with 18 bases in between. The CDR3 has 19 residues. Germline V CDR1 and CDR2: LGHNA, YSLEER. The CDR3: CASSQGRGTDYTGANVLTF. The CDR3 DNA follows: TGCGCCAGCAGCCAAGGAAGAGGCACAGACTATACTGGGGCCAACGTCCTGACTTTC.

V usage is TRBV5-1 and J usage is TRBJ2-1, with 9 bases matching TRBD2. J was trimmed by 3 bases and V by 4 bases; bases with no gene match: 2. The CDR3 contains 14 residues. The germline CDR1 and CDR2 sequences are SGHRS and YFSETQ. The CDR3: CASSETSGYNEQFF. The CDR3 coding sequence is TGCGCCAGCAGCGAGACTAGCGGCTACAATGAGCAGTTCTTC. Full variable domain (missing parts from reference TRBV5-1 and TRBJ2-1): KAGVTQTPRYLIKTRGQQVTLSCSPISGHRSVSWYQQTPGQGLQFLFEYFSETQRNKGNFPGRFSGRQFSNSRSEMNVSTLELGDSALYLCASSETSGYNEQFFGPGTRLTVL.

This clonotype was observed a handful of times. The chain carries TRBV6-1 and TRBJ2-5, with 7 positions matching TRBD2. The V segment lost 8 bases and the J segment 4 bases; nucleotides outside the gene matches: 13. Per the germline V gene, CDR1 is MNHNS and CDR2 is SASEGT. CDR3 length: 15 residues. The CDR3 DNA sequence: TGTGCCAGCTACGGGGCGGGGGAGATCGCAGAGACCCAGTACTTC. It encodes CASYGAGEIAETQYF.

This clonotype was counted a few times. The chain couples TRBV6-5 to TRBJ1-1; D remains unclear. The V gene's germline CDR1 is MNHEY and CDR2 SVGAGI. The CDR3 consists of 14 residues. Deletions cut 0 bases from V and 1 base from J, with 6 bases between. The CDR3 is CASSYSNGNTEAFF. The CDR3 DNA reads as TGTGCCAGCAGTTACTCGAATGGGAACACTGAAGCTTTCTTT.

The J gene is TRBJ2-7, the V gene TRBV5-1; 7 bases are a match to TRBD1. The CDR3 spans 13 residues. The junction had 5 bases not matched to a gene; V was cut back by 3 bases and J by 5 bases. Germline values: CDR1 SGHRS, CDR2 YFSETQ. Written as DNA, the CDR3 is TGCGCCAGCAGCTCCGGACAGGCGGACGAGCAGTACTTC. This translates into CASSSGQADEQYF.

This chain uses TRBV7-2 with TRBJ2-5, with D possibly being TRBD2 (5 bases). Trimming removed 6 bases from V and 1 base from J, with 15 bases in between. The CDR3 extends over 15 amino acids. Germline V gene data show CDR1 as SGHTA and CDR2 as FQGNSA. CDR3 region: CASSHRGLGQETQYF. Here the CDR3 DNA reads TGTGCCAGCAGTCATCGAGGGCTGGGCCAAGAGACCCAGTACTTC.

The V gene is TRBV3-1, the J gene TRBJ1-6; D not certain. The CDR3 totals 14 residues. Germline V gives CDR1 LGHDT, CDR2 YNNKEL (reference sequence). V dropped 1 base and J dropped 6 bases, with 7 bases sitting between them. CDR3 region: CASSQAQINSPLHF. The CDR3 DNA reads TGTGCCAGCAGCCAAGCACAAATTAATTCACCCCTCCACTTT.

There are many counts of this clonotype. J is TRBJ2-7 and V is TRBV7-9; tentatively, D is TRBD2 (6 bases). Germline-derived CDR1 and CDR2 are SEHNR and FQNEAQ (reference sequence). This CDR3 contains 13 residues. The V and J ends lost 3 bases and 6 bases respectively, with 12 bases between them. CDR3 DNA sequence: TGTGCCAGCAGCTTTACTAGCCAAGGCGAGCAGTACTTC. Its translation: CASSFTSQGEQYF.

This chain joins TRBV5-1 and TRBJ2-1, with D perhaps TRBD2 (6 bases). The CDR3 consists of 16 residues. V was shortened by 6 bases and J by 2 bases, with 18 bases between the two germline ends. Germline CDR1 reads SGHRS; CDR2 reads YFSETQ. This CDR3 reads CASTPGEFLPYNEQFF. The CDR3 region has the DNA TGCGCCAGCACCCCGGGGGAATTCCTCCCCTACAATGAGCAGTTCTTC.

This clonotype was detected only a few times. The chain links TRBV12-3 or TRBV12-4 to TRBJ1-5; 7 bases match TRBD1. The CDR3 consists of 12 residues. With 6 bases clipped from V and 7 bases from J, the junction kept 3 bases outside the gene matches. CDR3 protein: CASRRDSQPQHF. The DNA of the CDR3 is TGTGCCAGCAGGCGGGACAGCCAGCCCCAGCATTTT.

This sequence joins TRBV20-1 and TRBJ2-3, with 11 bases aligning to TRBD2. The CDR3 contains 13 residues. Germline lookup yields CDR1 DFQATT and CDR2 SNEGSKA (reference sequence). V lost 6 bases, J lost 6 bases, and 5 bases stayed unmatched. This CDR3 reads CSAAGLAADTQYF. CDR3 DNA sequence: TGCAGTGCGGCGGGACTAGCGGCGGATACGCAGTATTTT.

This CDR3 is CASSRLAGGQEETQYF. CDR3 DNA sequence: TGCGCCAGCAGCCGACTAGCGGGGGGGCAGGAAGAGACCCAGTACTTC. This chain connects TRBV5-1 to TRBJ2-5, with 14 bases identical to TRBD2. V gave up 4 bases and J gave up 3 bases; unmatched junction bases: 5. This CDR3 is built from 16 residues. Germline V lookup: CDR1 SGHRS, CDR2 YFSETQ. The variable domain in full, with the rest retrieved from reference TRBV5-1 and TRBJ2-5, is KAGVTQTPRYLIKTRGQQVTLSCSPISGHRSVSWYQQTPGQGLQFLFEYFSETQRNKGNFPGRFSGRQFSNSRSEMNVSTLELGDSALYLCASSRLAGGQEETQYFGPGTRLLVL.